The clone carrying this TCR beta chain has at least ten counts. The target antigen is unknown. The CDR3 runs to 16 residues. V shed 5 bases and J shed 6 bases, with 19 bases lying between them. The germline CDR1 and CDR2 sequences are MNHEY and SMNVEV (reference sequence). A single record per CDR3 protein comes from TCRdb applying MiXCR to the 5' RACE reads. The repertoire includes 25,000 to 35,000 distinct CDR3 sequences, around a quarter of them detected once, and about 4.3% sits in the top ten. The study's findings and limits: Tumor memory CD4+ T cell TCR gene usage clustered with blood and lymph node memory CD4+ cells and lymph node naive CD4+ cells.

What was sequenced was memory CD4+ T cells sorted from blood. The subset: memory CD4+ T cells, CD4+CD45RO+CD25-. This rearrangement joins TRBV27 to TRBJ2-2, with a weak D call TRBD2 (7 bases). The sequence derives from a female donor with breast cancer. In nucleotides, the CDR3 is TGTGCCAGCAGTCCCGAAGTTCGGGGGGCGGCCGGGGAGCTGTTTTTT. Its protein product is CASSPEVRGAAGELFF.